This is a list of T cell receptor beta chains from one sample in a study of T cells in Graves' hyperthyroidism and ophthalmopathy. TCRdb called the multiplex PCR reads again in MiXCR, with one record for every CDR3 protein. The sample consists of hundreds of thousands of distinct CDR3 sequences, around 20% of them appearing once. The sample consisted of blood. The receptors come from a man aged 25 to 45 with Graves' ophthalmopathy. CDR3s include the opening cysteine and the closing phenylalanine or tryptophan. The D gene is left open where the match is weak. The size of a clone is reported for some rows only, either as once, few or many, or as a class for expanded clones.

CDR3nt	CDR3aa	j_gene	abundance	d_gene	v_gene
TGTGCCAGCAGCTTGATACCAGGACAGGGGCGAGACACCGGGGAGCTGTTTTTT	CASSLIPGQGRDTGELFF	TRBJ2-2	many	TRBD1	TRBV11-2
TGTGCCATCAGTGTGGCGGATGAGCAGTTCTTC	CAISVADEQFF	TRBJ2-1	.	.	TRBV10-3
TGCGCCAGCAGCCAAAATACCGCCTCTGGAAACACCATATATTTT	CASSQNTASGNTIYF	TRBJ1-3	.	.	TRBV5-1
TGTGCCAGCAGTTTATCCCCCCCATCAGCGCCTAGCACAGATACGCAGTATTTT	CASSLSPPSAPSTDTQYF	TRBJ2-3	.	.	TRBV12-3/TRBV12-4
TGTGCCAGCACCAAGAACCCGTTGGGGACCTTCGCCGGGGAGCTGTTTTTT	CASTKNPLGTFAGELFF	TRBJ2-2	.	.	TRBV6-1
TGCGCCAGCAGCTCCGGGCTAGGGGAAAGCAATCAGCCCCAGCATTTT	CASSSGLGESNQPQHF	TRBJ1-5	once	.	TRBV5-1
TGTGCCAGCAGTCCAAGATGGACTAGCGGGATCCATGAGCAGTTCTTC	CASSPRWTSGIHEQFF	TRBJ2-1	many	TRBD2	TRBV27
TGTGCCAGCAGCCAAGCCCGGGGGATGAATACTGAAGCTTTCTTT	CASSQARGMNTEAFF	TRBJ1-1	.	.	TRBV11-2
TGTGCCAGCAGCGGTCGCCAGGGGGAATACACCGGGGAGCTGTTTTTT	CASSGRQGEYTGELFF	TRBJ2-2	.	TRBD1	TRBV9
TGTGCCAGCAGAAAGGGGGTTACTGAAGCTTTCTTT	CASRKGVTEAFF	TRBJ1-1	.	.	TRBV27
TGTGCCAGCAGTTCAGATCCCCGGGACACCTCATACAATGAGCAGTTCTTC	CASSSDPRDTSYNEQFF	TRBJ2-1	.	.	TRBV27
TGTGCCAGCAGTACCCATTTGGGCACAGATACGCAGTATTTT	CASSTHLGTDTQYF	TRBJ2-3	.	.	TRBV28
TGCAGCGTTGGGGCTAGGGAGTCCTACGAGCAGTACTTC	CSVGARESYEQYF	TRBJ2-7	few	.	TRBV29-1
TGTGCCAGCAGCCAAGATGGAGGTACAGGGGGCATCACAGATACGCAGTATTTT	CASSQDGGTGGITDTQYF	TRBJ2-3	few	TRBD1	TRBV3-1
TGTGCCGTATTAGTCTCAGATACGCAGTATTTT	CAVLVSDTQYF	TRBJ2-3	.	.	TRBV7-9
TGTGCCAGTGCCTCGACCGGGACCGTTGTTGGTGTACCCCTCCACTTT	CASASTGTVVGVPLHF	TRBJ1-6	.	.	TRBV19
TGTGCCAGCAGCTCCGGACTAGCGGCTGACGAGCAGTACTTC	CASSSGLAADEQYF	TRBJ2-7	many	TRBD2	TRBV7-2
TGTGCCAGCAGTGAAGGCTGGAGGGGAAAAGAGACCCAGTACTTC	CASSEGWRGKETQYF	TRBJ2-5	.	.	TRBV6-1
TGTGCCAGCATTGAGCGGGACGCCTATGGCTACACCTTC	CASIERDAYGYTF	TRBJ1-2	many	.	TRBV6-1
TGTGCCAGCCGAATTCCAGACGAGCAGTACTTC	CASRIPDEQYF	TRBJ2-7	few	.	TRBV2
TGCGCCAGCGCCAGGGGAGGGTCCACAGATACGCAGTATTTT	CASARGGSTDTQYF	TRBJ2-3	many	.	TRBV5-1
TGTGCCAGCAGTTTATCAGGGGGACAGGGGAGTATCTACGAGCAGTACTTC	CASSLSGGQGSIYEQYF	TRBJ2-7	many	TRBD1	TRBV27
TGTGCCAGCAGCCAAGCTACCACGGGGGCTTTCTTT	CASSQATTGAFF	TRBJ1-1	many	.	TRBV3-1
TGTGCCAGCAGTTTTCCAGTCCGCCGGGACAGGGGCAATCAGCCCCAGCATTTT	CASSFPVRRDRGNQPQHF	TRBJ1-5	many	TRBD1	TRBV28
TGTGCCAGCAGCGTAGTTGGGGGAGGGCCTAATGAGCAGTTCTTC	CASSVVGGGPNEQFF	TRBJ2-1	.	TRBD2	TRBV9
TGCAGCGCTTGGGGCCGATCTAGCACAGATACGCAGTATTTT	CSAWGRSSTDTQYF	TRBJ2-3	many	.	TRBV20-1
TGTGCCAGCAGCCCGCAGGAAACGGGAGTGAAGTATTTT	CASSPQETGVKYF	TRBJ2-3	.	.	TRBV7-3
TGTGCCAGTAGTATAGGACAGGGGGCAGGCACTGAAGCTTTCTTT	CASSIGQGAGTEAFF	TRBJ1-1	.	TRBD1	TRBV19
TGTGCCAGCAGGGGTCTAGGGCGAGAGCAGTACTTC	CASRGLGREQYF	TRBJ2-7	.	.	TRBV14
TGTGCCAGCATTCAGTATCAAGCTTTCTTT	CASIQYQAFF	TRBJ1-1	many	.	TRBV2
TGTGCCAGCAGTTATTTTGTGGCAGGCATAAATGAAAAACTGTTTTTT	CASSYFVAGINEKLFF	TRBJ1-4	many	.	TRBV12-3/TRBV12-4
TGTGCTAGTGGCTCTCGCCATATCTATGGCTACACCTTC	CASGSRHIYGYTF	TRBJ1-2	few	.	TRBV12-5
TGTGCCAGCAGTTACTCGGTGGGACTAGCGGGAGTGGGAGAGCAGTACTTC	CASSYSVGLAGVGEQYF	TRBJ2-7	few	TRBD2	TRBV6-5
TGTGCCAGTAGTATAATTGGGCAGAACACTGAAGCTTTCTTT	CASSIIGQNTEAFF	TRBJ1-1	few	.	TRBV19
TGTGCCAGCAGTTTACAGCGGGACCGGGAGACCCAGTACTTC	CASSLQRDRETQYF	TRBJ2-5	many	TRBD2	TRBV27
TGTGCCAGCAGTCCGACGGCCCCTAGCACAGATACGCAGTATTTT	CASSPTAPSTDTQYF	TRBJ2-3	.	.	TRBV6-1
TGTGCCACCCTCGGGACAGCTTATAATTCACCCCTCCACTTT	CATLGTAYNSPLHF	TRBJ1-6	.	TRBD1	TRBV28
TGCAGTGCTAGAGATGGGACAGGGGGCTCTCGGCAGCCCCAGCATTTT	CSARDGTGGSRQPQHF	TRBJ1-5	many	TRBD1	TRBV20-1
TGTGCCAGCAGGCAGCTTACAGATACGCAGTATTTT	CASRQLTDTQYF	TRBJ2-3	.	.	TRBV28
TGTGCCAGCAGATTACAGGGGTCCAATCAGCCCCAGCATTTT	CASRLQGSNQPQHF	TRBJ1-5	many	TRBD1	TRBV6-1
TGTGCCACCAGCGACCGATTGACTGGAAACACCATATATTTT	CATSDRLTGNTIYF	TRBJ1-3	.	.	TRBV15
TGTGCCAGCAGAGACCCAGGGAGTCGCGAGCAGTACTTC	CASRDPGSREQYF	TRBJ2-7	many	.	TRBV12-3/TRBV12-4
TGTGCCAGCAGCCAGGCCCTTGGAGGGGTATACGAGCAGTACTTC	CASSQALGGVYEQYF	TRBJ2-7	.	.	TRBV4-2
TGTGCCAGCAGTTTAAAGAGAGGCGGGCAGGGGGGTGGCTACACCTTC	CASSLKRGGQGGGYTF	TRBJ1-2	few	TRBD1	TRBV27
TGTGCCAGCAGCATAGGGACAGACTCCTACGAGCAGTACTTC	CASSIGTDSYEQYF	TRBJ2-7	.	TRBD1	TRBV28
TGTGCCAGCAGTGAAGGGGACGCCTACGAGCAGCACTTC	CASSEGDAYEQHF	TRBJ2-7	.	.	TRBV2
TGTGCCATCAGTCAAGCAGGGGGGAACACTGAAGCTTTCTTT	CAISQAGGNTEAFF	TRBJ1-1	many	TRBD1	TRBV10-3
TGTGCCAGCAGTTTCCGCACAGGGGCCTCGAACACTGAAGCTTTCTTT	CASSFRTGASNTEAFF	TRBJ1-1	many	TRBD1	TRBV6-1
TGCGCCAGCACCTTCACAGGGTTGAGCACAGATACGCAGTATTTT	CASTFTGLSTDTQYF	TRBJ2-3	.	.	TRBV10-2
TGCAGTGCTTACAGGGTTACGGACTATGGCTACACCTTC	CSAYRVTDYGYTF	TRBJ1-2	many	.	TRBV20-1
TGCAGCGTTGCAGGGGCGCTCGGAAACACCATATATTTT	CSVAGALGNTIYF	TRBJ1-3	once	.	TRBV29-1
TGTGCCAGCACAGCGGCCCCGAGGAATGAGCAGTTCTTC	CASTAAPRNEQFF	TRBJ2-1	.	.	TRBV2